A single sample is the source of the 17 T cell receptor beta chains below, sequenced in a study of regulatory T cells in long-lasting Graves disease. Both iRepertoire HTBI primers and Arm-PCR of CDR3 regions were used to build the TCR beta libraries. TCRdb ran MiXCR on the multiplex PCR reads and lists one entry per CDR3 protein. This table holds around 400,000 distinct CDR3 sequences, around 15% found once. Documented time point: newly diagnosed GD, antithyroid drugs for less than 3 months. PBMC RNA was the source of the TCR library. Here the sequenced sample was peripheral blood mononuclear cells (PBMCs), taken at new diagnosis, from a patient treated with antithyroid drugs. These receptors originate from a female donor with Graves disease.

V is TRBV27 and J is TRBJ1-5; TRBD1 aligns across 9 bases. Germline-derived CDR1 and CDR2 are MNHEY and SMNVEV (reference sequence). The CDR3 sequence is 14 residues long. Trimming cost V 1 base and J 5 bases; bases outside gene matches: 0. The CDR3 spells CASSLWTGDQPQHF. The CDR3 coding sequence is TGTGCCAGCAGTTTATGGACAGGGGATCAGCCCCAGCATTTT.

The V and J genes are TRBV7-9 and TRBJ1-5, with 7 bases fitting TRBD1. The junction had 6 bases not matched to a gene; V was cut back by 2 bases and J by 2 bases. In germline, CDR1 is SEHNR, CDR2 FQNEAQ (reference sequence). The length of the CDR3 is 16 residues. The CDR3 sequence is CASSLTNRGGNQPQHF. CDR3 nucleotide sequence: TGTGCCAGCAGCTTAACGAACAGGGGTGGCAATCAGCCCCAGCATTTT.

At least ten counts were recorded for this clonotype. This CDR3 reads CSARYMDTQYF. The CDR3 DNA follows: TGCAGTGCTAGATACATGGATACGCAGTATTTT. The chain carries TRBV20-1 and TRBJ2-3, with unresolved D. There are 11 residues in the CDR3. Trimming stripped 2 bases from V and 6 bases from J, with 6 bases between. Germline assignment: CDR1 DFQATT and CDR2 SNEGSKA (reference sequence).

The V call is TRBV18, the J call TRBJ1-2, with D possibly matching TRBD1 (5 bases). The germline V gene has CDR1 KGHSH and CDR2 LQKENI. Trimming stripped 2 bases from V and 0 bases from J, with 10 bases between. This CDR3 has 15 amino acids. The CDR3 here is CASSPGQGSNYGYTF. The DNA for the CDR3 is TGTGCCAGCTCACCAGGGCAGGGCTCTAACTATGGCTACACCTTC.

Ten or more counts support this clonotype. CDR3 bases: TGTGCCAGCAGCCCCGCGTCACGGATGGATACGCAGTATTTT. It encodes CASSPASRMDTQYF. The V and J genes are TRBV7-9 and TRBJ2-3; D gene unclear. The germline CDR1 and CDR2 sequences are SEHNR and FQNEAQ (reference sequence). V lost 5 bases, J lost 6 bases, and 15 bases lay in between. The CDR3 totals 14 residues.

This clonotype has at least ten counts. The chain links TRBV20-1 to TRBJ2-5; the match to TRBD2 covers 9 bases. Trimming removed 1 base from V and 2 bases from J; junction bases left unmatched: 8. This CDR3 spans 16 amino acids. Germline values: CDR1 DFQATT, CDR2 SNEGSKA (reference sequence). CDR3 DNA: TGCAGTGCTAGAGGATCTAGCGGGGCCCCACAAGAGACCCAGTACTTC. It codes for CSARGSSGAPQETQYF.

This clonotype was counted at least ten times. V and J are TRBV5-1 and TRBJ2-4; no definite D call. The V and J ends lost 4 bases and 14 bases respectively, with 10 bases between them. In germline, CDR1 is SGHRS, CDR2 YFSETQ. The CDR3 is 10 amino acids. CDR3 DNA: TGCGCCAGCAGCCTTTCCCTCAAGTACTTC. Amino acids: CASSLSLKYF.

Ten or more counts support this clonotype. V gene TRBV27 combines with J gene TRBJ2-7; D is perhaps TRBD1 (6 bases). Germline CDR1 reads MNHEY; CDR2 reads SMNVEV (reference sequence). The CDR3 spans 17 residues. With 1 base removed from V and 6 bases from J, the gap between germline ends came to 22 bases. The CDR3 coding sequence is TGTGCCAGCAGTTTATGCTGTGGGGGACAATTCCTAGGCGAGCAGTACTTC. Translation gives CASSLCCGGQFLGEQYF.

The table lists this clonotype with many counts. The chain joins TRBV27 to TRBJ2-5; 16 nucleotides line up with TRBD2. This CDR3 is 17 amino acids long. V dropped 5 bases and J dropped 5; count of bases not matched to a gene: 8. Per germline, CDR1 MNHEY and CDR2 SMNVEV (reference sequence). The CDR3 nucleotides read TGTGCCAGCAGTCCTGGGACTAGCGGGGGGGTCCGGGAGACCCAGTACTTC. It specifies CASSPGTSGGVRETQYF.

This clonotype was seen ten or more times. This chain uses TRBV3-1 with TRBJ2-5; 10 nucleotides match TRBD2. CDR3 length: 13 amino acids. V trimming: 6 bases; J trimming: 5 bases; junction bases outside the gene matches: 3. Germline V gene data show CDR1 as LGHDT and CDR2 as YNNKEL (reference sequence). The CDR3 loop reads CASRLAGEETQYF. The CDR3 region has the DNA TGTGCCAGCAGGCTAGCGGGAGAGGAGACCCAGTACTTC.

This clonotype was recorded a few times. This sequence joins TRBV20-1 and TRBJ2-3; 9 nucleotides align to TRBD2. This CDR3 region has 15 residues. Germline lookup yields CDR1 DFQATT and CDR2 SNEGSKA (reference sequence). Trimming removed 4 bases from V and 4 bases from J; junction bases left unmatched: 9. The CDR3 reads CSANFGGGGADTQYF. In DNA, the CDR3 is TGCAGTGCTAATTTCGGCGGGGGGGGCGCAGATACGCAGTATTTT.

Only one count was recorded for this clonotype. A far larger clone is one nucleotide away, so this likely arose from a read error. The rearrangement uses TRBV7-3 and TRBJ2-5; 10 bases map to TRBD1. Germline CDR1 and CDR2: SGHTA and FQGTGA. This CDR3 is 14 amino acids long. Losses at the gene ends were 6 bases for V and 11 bases for J; bases not matched to a gene: 12. Here the CDR3 reads CASSRDRGYNEQYF. CDR3 DNA sequence: TGTGCCAGCAGTAGGGACAGGGGCTACAATGAGCAGTACTTC.

The chain combines TRBV6-1 with TRBJ2-2; 8 bases fit TRBD2. Trimming removed 7 bases from V and 8 bases from J; junction bases left unmatched: 6. Per germline, CDR1 MNHNS and CDR2 SASEGT. The CDR3 covers 13 residues. The CDR3 region is CASTGGPTGELFF. The CDR3 DNA is TGTGCCAGCACGGGAGGGCCGACGGGGGAGCTGTTTTTT.

This clonotype appeared a few times. The chain recombines TRBV6-5 with TRBJ2-6; weak D call: TRBD2 (5 bases). Germline V lookup: CDR1 MNHEY, CDR2 SVGAGI. Trimming left V 3 bases short and J 2 bases short, with 20 bases between. There are 19 residues in the CDR3. The CDR3 protein is CASSYPFQLEGAGANVLTF. The CDR3 coding sequence is TGTGCCAGCAGTTATCCCTTTCAATTAGAGGGTGCTGGGGCCAACGTCCTGACTTTC.

This clonotype was picked up a small number of times. The chain has TRBV10-3 and TRBJ2-5; 8 nucleotides align to TRBD1. With 0 bases clipped from V and 4 bases from J, the junction kept 1 base outside the gene matches. This CDR3 contains 14 residues. The germline V gene encodes CDR1 ENHRY and CDR2 SYGVKD. The chain's CDR3 is CAISESTGGETQYF. CDR3 nucleotides: TGTGCCATCAGTGAGTCAACAGGGGGAGAGACCCAGTACTTC.

In this sample, this clonotype turned up many times. The rearrangement uses TRBV20-1 and TRBJ1-6; possibly TRBD1 for D (6 bases). The CDR3 runs to 12 residues. V gave up 7 bases and J gave up 6 bases, with 10 bases separating them. Germline CDR1 is DFQATT and CDR2 is SNEGSKA (reference sequence). This CDR3 reads CSVYRANSPLHF. Here the CDR3 DNA reads TGCAGTGTTTACAGGGCTAATTCACCCCTCCACTTT.

This clonotype was picked up many times. This chain joins TRBV5-1 and TRBJ1-1; 7 nucleotides agree with TRBD1. The CDR3 is 13 residues long. V lost 3 bases, J lost 6 bases, and 5 bases stayed unmatched. Germline CDR1 is SGHRS and CDR2 is YFSETQ. CDR3: CASSYDRVPEAFF. The CDR3 nucleotides are TGCGCCAGCAGCTACGACAGGGTTCCTGAAGCTTTCTTT.